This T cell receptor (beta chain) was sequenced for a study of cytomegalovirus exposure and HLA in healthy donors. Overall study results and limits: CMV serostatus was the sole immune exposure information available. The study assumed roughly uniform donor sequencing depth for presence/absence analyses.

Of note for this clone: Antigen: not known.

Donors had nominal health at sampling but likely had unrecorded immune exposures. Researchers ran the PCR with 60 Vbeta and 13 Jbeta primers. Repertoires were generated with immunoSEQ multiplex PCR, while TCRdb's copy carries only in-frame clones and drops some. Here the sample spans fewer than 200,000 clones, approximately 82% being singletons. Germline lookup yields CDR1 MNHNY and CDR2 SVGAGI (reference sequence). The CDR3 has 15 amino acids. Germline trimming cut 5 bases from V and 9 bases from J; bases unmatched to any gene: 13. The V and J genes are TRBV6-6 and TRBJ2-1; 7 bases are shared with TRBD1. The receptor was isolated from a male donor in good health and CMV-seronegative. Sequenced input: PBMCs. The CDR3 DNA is TGTGCCAGCAGTGAGCAGGGGGTTAAGCAGGGTGAGCAGTTCTTC. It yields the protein CASSEQGVKQGEQFF.